This passage covers 18 T cell receptor beta chains from one sample sequenced in a study of identical twins. A single record per CDR3 protein comes from TCRdb applying MiXCR to the 5' RACE reads. This sample has under 900,000 distinct CDR3 sequences, with approximately 13% found just once. This same sample was also taken into another study, of yellow fever vaccine responses in identical twins.

The source material was PBMCs. These receptors all come from a woman between 18 and 29 years old in good health.

This clonotype was recorded many times. V and J are TRBV20-1 and TRBJ1-4; 8 bases agree with TRBD1. V gave up 8 bases and J gave up 7 bases; unmatched junction bases: 6. The CDR3 totals 12 residues. Per germline, CDR1 DFQATT and CDR2 SNEGSKA (reference sequence). CDR3: CSPKDRVEKLFF. CDR3 nucleotide sequence: TGCAGTCCCAAGGACAGGGTTGAAAAACTGTTTTTT.

This clonotype was seen more than once but under ten times. This chain uses TRBV24-1 with TRBJ2-3, with 10 bases matching TRBD2. The V and J ends lost 4 bases and 5 bases, in that order; junction bases with no gene match: 11. This CDR3 spans 17 amino acids. Per the germline V gene, CDR1 is KGHDR and CDR2 is SFDVKD. In DNA form, the CDR3 reads TGTGCCACCAGTGAACCAAGTAGCGGGAGGCGGTTAGATACGCAGTATTTT. Translation gives CATSEPSSGRRLDTQYF.

The CDR3 spells CAISGLGPSTDTQYF. CDR3 coding DNA: TGTGCCATCAGTGGGCTGGGGCCTAGCACAGATACGCAGTATTTT. V usage is TRBV10-3 and J usage is TRBJ2-3, with D perhaps TRBD1 (5 bases). Germline V gene sequence: CDR1 ENHRY, CDR2 SYGVKD. Trimming removed 4 bases at V and 0 bases at J, with 11 bases between. CDR3 size: 15 residues.

This clonotype occurred many times. The genes are TRBV5-1 and TRBJ1-2, with D perhaps matching TRBD1 (5 bases). Germline values: CDR1 SGHRS, CDR2 YFSETQ. The CDR3 has 14 residues. The V and J ends lost 4 bases and 2 bases respectively, with 12 bases between them. The CDR3 nucleotides are TGCGCCAGCAGCCCCGGACGACAGAACTATGGCTACACCTTC. This codes for CASSPGRQNYGYTF.

The V and J genes are TRBV20-1 and TRBJ1-2, with D possibly matching TRBD1 (5 bases). Germline V gene lookup returns CDR1 DFQATT and CDR2 SNEGSKA (reference sequence). V dropped 0 bases and J dropped 4 bases, with 12 bases sitting between them. The CDR3 length is 14 residues. The DNA for the CDR3 is TGCAGTGCTAGAGAGGGGGGGAGCTTCTATGGCTACACCTTC. It is translated as CSAREGGSFYGYTF.

This clonotype was observed a handful of times. This chain joins TRBV7-8 and TRBJ2-3; D ambiguous. V lost 4 bases to trimming and J lost 10 bases, with 15 bases between them. CDR1 and CDR2 from the germline V gene are SGHVS and FQNEAQ. There are 13 residues in the CDR3. The CDR3 DNA reads as TGTGCCAGCAGCTCCGGGCCCCGGATAGCGCAGTATTTT. This encodes CASSSGPRIAQYF.

This clonotype has a handful of counts. As DNA, the CDR3 is TGTGCCAGCAGCTGGGGACTAGCGGGAGGTCACCTATCCTACAATGAGCAGTTCTTC. It yields the protein CASSWGLAGGHLSYNEQFF. This chain uses TRBV5-4 with TRBJ2-1; 15 nucleotides align to TRBD2. Germline V gives CDR1 SGHNT, CDR2 YYREEE (reference sequence). V dropped 3 bases and J dropped 1; count of bases not matched to a gene: 8. CDR3 length equals 19 residues.

The rearrangement links TRBV10-3 to TRBJ2-3; D is unclear. V was clipped by 0 bases and J by 2 bases, with 6 bases between them. The CDR3 length is 14 residues. CDR1 and CDR2 from the germline V gene are ENHRY and SYGVKD. The CDR3 nucleotides read TGTGCCATCAGTGAGTCGGGAATCACAGATACGCAGTATTTT. It specifies CAISESGITDTQYF.

The V call is TRBV3-1, the J call TRBJ2-3; D is possibly TRBD2 (5 bases). CDR1 and CDR2 (germline): LGHDT, YNNKEL (reference sequence). The CDR3 spans 17 residues. This chain's CDR3 is CTICLLPGTSSTDTQYF. Written as DNA, the CDR3 is TGTACCATCTGCTTACTGCCGGGAACGTCTAGCACAGATACGCAGTATTTT.

The sample holds a few counts of this clonotype. The chain joins TRBV3-1 to TRBJ2-5; TRBD1 is a possible D gene (5 bases). The CDR3 is 15 residues long. Trimming pared 1 base from V and 2 bases from J, leaving 11 bases between. Germline V gene sequence: CDR1 LGHDT, CDR2 YNNKEL (reference sequence). CDR3 nucleotides: TGTGCCAGCAGCCAAGGGACATACGGTCAAGAGACCCAGTACTTC. It encodes CASSQGTYGQETQYF.

This clonotype came up many times. V is TRBV12-3 or TRBV12-4 and J is TRBJ2-1, with 7 positions matching TRBD2. V shed 6 bases, J shed 7 bases, and the junction held 12 bases outside the gene matches. The CDR3 covers 15 residues. CDR3 DNA: TGTGCCAGCAGGCGGGAGCGGGAAATAGGGAATGAGCAGTTCTTC. Protein: CASRREREIGNEQFF.

In nucleotides, the CDR3 is TGCAGTGCTAGGGGCAGAAGACTAGATTTGGAGACCCAGTACTTC. Protein product: CSARGRRLDLETQYF. J is TRBJ2-5 and V is TRBV20-1; possible D gene TRBD2, 6 bases. The ends were cut back, 3 bases at V and 5 bases at J, with 19 bases in the middle. This CDR3 has 15 residues. Germline assignment: CDR1 DFQATT and CDR2 SNEGSKA (reference sequence).

This chain joins TRBV7-2 and TRBJ2-1; D ambiguous. Trimming removed 1 base from V and 4 bases from J, with 8 bases in between. The V gene's germline CDR1 is SGHTA and CDR2 FQGNSA. The CDR3 is 14 residues long. CDR3 DNA sequence: TGTGCCAGCAGCTTAGAGGCCACTTACAATGAGCAGTTCTTC. Its protein is CASSLEATYNEQFF.

This clonotype was seen a few times. The chain is built from TRBV5-1 and TRBJ2-5; 11 bases map to TRBD2. The V gene end was trimmed by 2 bases and the J gene end by 4 bases; junction bases not matched to a gene: 13. CDR3 length equals 18 residues. CDR1 SGHRS and CDR2 YFSETQ come from the germline V gene. CDR3 sequence reads: CASSFSTPLAGVSETQYF. The CDR3 nucleotides read TGCGCCAGCAGCTTCTCTACCCCACTAGCGGGGGTTTCAGAGACCCAGTACTTC.

The CDR3 nucleotides read TGCAGCGTTGTTTACCTGGAAGCTCGAGAAAGCACAGATACGCAGTATTTT. It specifies CSVVYLEARESTDTQYF. The chain has TRBV29-1 and TRBJ2-3; D gene ambiguous. This CDR3 contains 17 residues. The germline gives CDR1 SQVTM, CDR2 ANQGSEA. Trimming took 4 bases from V and 0 from J, leaving 20 bases between them.

This clonotype was detected only once. The genes are TRBV7-6 and TRBJ2-3; D not resolved. Trimming stripped 0 bases from V and 2 bases from J, with 15 bases between. There are 17 residues in the CDR3. The germline CDR1 and CDR2 sequences are SGHVS and FNYEAQ. CDR3 loop: CASSLAQETLDTDTQYF. In DNA form, the CDR3 reads TGTGCCAGCAGCTTAGCGCAGGAGACCCTAGACACAGATACGCAGTATTTT.

The J gene is TRBJ1-1, the V gene TRBV12-3 or TRBV12-4; possibly TRBD1 for D (5 bases). The V end was cut by 6 bases, the J end by 0 bases, with 20 bases between. This CDR3 spans 17 amino acids. The CDR3 here is CASRAFRGPIMNTEAFF. As DNA, the CDR3 is TGTGCCAGCAGGGCTTTCCGGGGCCCAATAATGAACACTGAAGCTTTCTTT.

V and J are TRBV6-5 and TRBJ1-2; TRBD1 agrees at 7 bases. Germline V gene sequence: CDR1 MNHEY, CDR2 SVGAGI. CDR3 length: 17 amino acids. V shed 2 bases and J 8 bases; nucleotides not matched to a gene: 17. CDR3 bases: TGTGCCAGCAGTTACACCCGGACAGGTCTGGAGTTACGCGGCTACACCTTC. It yields the protein CASSYTRTGLELRGYTF.